This T cell receptor (beta chain) derives from a study of cytomegalovirus exposure and HLA in healthy donors. About this clone: The antigen is undetermined. Germline is not matched at one junction end, which may reflect a read error.

Study-wide findings and caveats: A later analysis by the authors found several of the most significant clusters apparently linked to common viral pathogens. Cytomegalovirus-associated status was assigned to some 180 TCR beta chains. When analyzed later, a missense DCLRE1C variant was found to be linked to TCR beta V- and J-gene trimming.

The PCR employed 60 Vbeta primers together with 13 Jbeta primers. Here immunoSEQ multiplex PCR was the method, and the copy in TCRdb shows in-frame clones only, minus some. The sample's table shows around 51,000 clones. Germline CDR1 and CDR2: KGHSH and LQKENI. The CDR3 has 14 residues. Sequenced sample: PBMCs. The origin of this receptor is a woman aged 40 to 49 in good health and CMV-seronegative. V gene TRBV18 combines with J gene TRBJ1-1; perhaps TRBD1 as D (5 bases). The CDR3 DNA sequence: TGTGCCAGCTCACCTATGGAGGGGAACGCTGAAGCTTTCTTT. Protein product: CASSPMEGNAEAFF.